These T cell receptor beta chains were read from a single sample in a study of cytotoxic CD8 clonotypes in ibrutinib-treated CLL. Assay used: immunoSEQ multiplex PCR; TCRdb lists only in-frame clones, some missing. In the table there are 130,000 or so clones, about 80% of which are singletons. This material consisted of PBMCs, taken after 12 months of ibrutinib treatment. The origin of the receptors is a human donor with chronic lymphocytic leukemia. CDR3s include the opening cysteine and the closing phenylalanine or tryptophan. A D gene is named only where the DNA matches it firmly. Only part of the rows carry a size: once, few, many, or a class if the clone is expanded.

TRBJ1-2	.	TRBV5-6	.	TGTGCCAGCAGCCCGGGGTCCCTACGCGGCTACACCTTC	CASSPGSLRGYTF
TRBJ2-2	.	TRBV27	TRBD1	TGTGCCAGCAGTCCTCTCGGACAGGGAAACACCGGGGAGCTGTTTTTT	CASSPLGQGNTGELFF
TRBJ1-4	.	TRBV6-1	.	TGTGCCAGCAGAGACCTACGGGACATAGATGAAAAACTGTTTTTT	CASRDLRDIDEKLFF
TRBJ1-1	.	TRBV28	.	TGTGCCAGCAGTTTGGGGCGCTCGAACACTGAAGCTTTCTTT	CASSLGRSNTEAFF
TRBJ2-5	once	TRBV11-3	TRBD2	TGTGCCAGCAGAAGGGAGGGAGAGACCCAGTACTTC	CASRREGETQYF
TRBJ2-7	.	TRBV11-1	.	TGTGCCAGCAGCTGGGACTTGGGAACCTACGAGCAGTACTTC	CASSWDLGTYEQYF
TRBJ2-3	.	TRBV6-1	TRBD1	TGTGCCAGCAGTTCTACCACTACAGGGGTGGATACGCAGTATTTT	CASSSTTTGVDTQYF
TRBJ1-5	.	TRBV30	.	TGTGCCTGGAGTTGGGAGGGCGGGCAGCCCCAGCATTTT	CAWSWEGGQPQHF
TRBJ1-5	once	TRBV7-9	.	TGTGCCAGCAGCTCCAATTTAGGGAACAATCAGCCCCAGCATTTT	CASSSNLGNNQPQHF
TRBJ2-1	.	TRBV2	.	TGTGCCAGCACTCCGGCGATTAGGTCCAATGAGCAGTTCTTC	CASTPAIRSNEQFF
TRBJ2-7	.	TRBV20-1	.	TGCAGTGCTCTCACCACCTACGAGCAGTACTTC	CSALTTYEQYF
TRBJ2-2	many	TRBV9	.	TGTGCCAGCAGCGTGGATACCGGGGAGCTGTTTTTT	CASSVDTGELFF
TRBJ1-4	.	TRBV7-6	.	TGTGCCAGCAGCTTCCCAGTGACTTCAACAGGGAATGAAAAACTGTTTTTT	CASSFPVTSTGNEKLFF
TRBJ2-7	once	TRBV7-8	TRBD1	TGTGCCAGCAGCTTACGCGACAGGGGCAACTACGAGCAGTACTTC	CASSLRDRGNYEQYF
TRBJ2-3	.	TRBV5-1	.	TGCGCCAGCAGCAGATCTAGCACAGATACGCAGTATTTT	CASSRSSTDTQYF
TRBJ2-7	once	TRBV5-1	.	TGCGCCAGCAGCTTGGACGGGAGTGGGGGGAGTGAGCAGTACTTC	CASSLDGSGGSEQYF
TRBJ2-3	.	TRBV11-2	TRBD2	TGTGCCAGCAGCTTAGATCGGGCGGGGGGCCTAGGGGATACGCAGTATTTT	CASSLDRAGGLGDTQYF
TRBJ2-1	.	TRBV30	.	TGTGCCTGGACGATTGGTGGGGAGCAGTTCTTC	CAWTIGGEQFF
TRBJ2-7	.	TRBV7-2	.	TGTGCCAGCAGCTTAGCAGAAGGGGGCGAGCAGTACTTC	CASSLAEGGEQYF
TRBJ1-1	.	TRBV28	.	TGTGCCAGCAGTTTTGACAGGAGGGCTGGGGCTTTCTTT	CASSFDRRAGAFF
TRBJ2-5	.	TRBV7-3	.	TGTGCCAGCAGCTTAGGAGTCTTTGAGACCCAGTACTTC	CASSLGVFETQYF
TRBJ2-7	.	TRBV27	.	TGTGCCAGCAGTTTTGGGGTCCGGCAGTACTTC	CASSFGVRQYF
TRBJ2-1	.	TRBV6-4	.	TGTGCCAGCAGTGACTCGACAGACTACAATGAGCAGTTCTTC	CASSDSTDYNEQFF
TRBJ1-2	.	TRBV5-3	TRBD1	TGTGCCAGAAGCCCGACAGGGGCGGTTTACTATGGCTACACCTTC	CARSPTGAVYYGYTF
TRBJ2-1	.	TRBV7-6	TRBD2	TGTGCCAGCAGCTCTCTAGCGGGCATTTCCTACAATGAGCAGTTCTTC	CASSSLAGISYNEQFF
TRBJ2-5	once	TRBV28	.	TGTGCCAGCAATGAGGGAGACTTCCAAGAGACCCAGTACTTC	CASNEGDFQETQYF
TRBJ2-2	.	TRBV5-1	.	TGCGCCAGCAGCTTCGCCGATTGGAACACCGGGGAGCTGTTTTTT	CASSFADWNTGELFF
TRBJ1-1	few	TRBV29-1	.	TGCAGCGTTTTGGTTATCACTGAAGCTTTCTTT	CSVLVITEAFF
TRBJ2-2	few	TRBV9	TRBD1	TGTGCCAGCAGCGCTTGGACAGGGGCCGGGGAGCTGTTTTTT	CASSAWTGAGELFF
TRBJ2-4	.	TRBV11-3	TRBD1	TGTGCCAGCAGCCCCGGGACAGGGCGGACCAAAAACATTCAGTACTTC	CASSPGTGRTKNIQYF
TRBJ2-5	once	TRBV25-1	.	TGTGCCAGCAGAGAGGGTCGGGCAGGGACCAAAGAGACCCAGTACTTC	CASREGRAGTKETQYF
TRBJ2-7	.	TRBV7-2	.	TGTGCCAGCAGCCCACTAGCAGGGCCAACCTACGAGCAGTACTTC	CASSPLAGPTYEQYF
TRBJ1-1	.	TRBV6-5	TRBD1	TGTGCCAGCAGGGGGACAGTGGGAAACACTGAAGCTTTCTTT	CASRGTVGNTEAFF
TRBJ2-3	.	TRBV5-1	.	TGCGCCAGCAGCTTGGGAGATACGCAGTATTTT	CASSLGDTQYF
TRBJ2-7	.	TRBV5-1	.	TGCGCCAGCAGCTTTCTCAGGACAAGCATCTACGAGCAGTACTTC	CASSFLRTSIYEQYF
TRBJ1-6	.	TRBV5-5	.	TGTGCCAGCAGCTACCGATTCGGTACTAGCTCCTATAATTCACCCCTCCACTTT	CASSYRFGTSSYNSPLHF
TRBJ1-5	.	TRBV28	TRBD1	TGTGCCAGCAGGGGTGGGACAGTTACAACCAATCAGCCCCAGCATTTT	CASRGGTVTTNQPQHF
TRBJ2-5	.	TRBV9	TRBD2	TGTGCCAGCAGCTACCCGACTAGCGGGGATGGAGAGACCCAGTACTTC	CASSYPTSGDGETQYF
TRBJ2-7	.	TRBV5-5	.	TGTGCCAGCAGCCTGTCGGTACACCCCTACGAGCAGTACTTC	CASSLSVHPYEQYF
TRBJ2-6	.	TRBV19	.	TGTGCCAGTAACCTACCCCTCGACAGACTAGGGGCCAACGTCCTGACTTTC	CASNLPLDRLGANVLTF
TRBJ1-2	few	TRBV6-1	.	TGTGCCAGCAGCCCGCGATTTGGCTACACCTTC	CASSPRFGYTF
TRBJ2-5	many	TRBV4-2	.	TGTGCCAGCAGCCAAGAGTCCGAGGCCCAGTACTTC	CASSQESEAQYF
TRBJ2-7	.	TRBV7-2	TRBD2	TGTGCCAGCAGCTCATACGGGACTAGCGGGGCGAACCACGAGCAGTACTTC	CASSSYGTSGANHEQYF
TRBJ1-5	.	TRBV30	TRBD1	TGTGCCTGGAGTGTAAAGAGACAGGGAAATCAGCCCCAGCATTTT	CAWSVKRQGNQPQHF
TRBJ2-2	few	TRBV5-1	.	TGCGCCAGCAGCTTGACAGTCGCCGGGGAGCTGTTTTTT	CASSLTVAGELFF
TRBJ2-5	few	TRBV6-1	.	TGTGCCAGCAGTGAACCTAGCGCCCCGCCAGAGACCCAGTACTTC	CASSEPSAPPETQYF
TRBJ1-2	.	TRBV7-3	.	TGTGCCAGCAGCTTAATCGGCCAAGGAGATGGCTACACCTTC	CASSLIGQGDGYTF
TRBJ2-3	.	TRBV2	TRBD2	TGTGCCAGCAGGGCGGGAGATGGCACAGATACGCAGTATTTT	CASRAGDGTDTQYF
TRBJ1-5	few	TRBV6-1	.	TGTGCCAGCAGTCTCCGGGACGGCAATCAGCCCCAGCATTTT	CASSLRDGNQPQHF
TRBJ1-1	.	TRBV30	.	TGTGCCTGGAGCAGGTCCGGACCCGGTATTGGGGCTTTCTTT	CAWSRSGPGIGAFF
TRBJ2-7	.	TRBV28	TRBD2	TGTGCCAGCAGTGGCCCTAGCGGGAGCTACGAGCAGTACTTC	CASSGPSGSYEQYF
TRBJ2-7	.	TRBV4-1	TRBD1	TGCGCCAGCAGCTCCGGGACAGGGGTAAGAGAGCAGTACTTC	CASSSGTGVREQYF
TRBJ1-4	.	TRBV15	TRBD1	TGTGCCACCAGCAGAGACCGGACAGGGGGGGAAAAACTGTTTTTT	CATSRDRTGGEKLFF
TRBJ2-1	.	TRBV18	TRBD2	TGTGCCAGCTCAACGGGACTAGCGGGGAACAATGAGCAGTTCTTC	CASSTGLAGNNEQFF